The 26 T cell receptor beta chains in this list originate from one sample, sequenced in a study of blood T cells in healthy people across ages. Through a sample-barcoded 5' primer and a J-beta primer mix, a second PCR was run for 7 to 11 cycles. TCRdb reprocessed the 5' RACE reads with MiXCR, giving one entry per CDR3 protein. The profile shows some 1,000,000 distinct CDR3 sequences, roughly 24% of them singletons. The sample was also reused in another study, on T cells of mothers and their children.

Source material: blood. These receptors were collected from a girl aged 2 to 10 in good health.

This clonotype occurred a few times. This rearrangement joins TRBV5-1 to TRBJ2-3; D gene ambiguous. Germline values: CDR1 SGHRS, CDR2 YFSETQ. The CDR3 is 11 amino acids. V was trimmed by 7 bases and J by 6 bases, leaving 9 bases between them. This chain's CDR3 is CASQSGDTQYF. As DNA, the CDR3 is TGCGCCAGCCAGTCTGGTGATACGCAGTATTTT.

The V call is TRBV4-1, the J call TRBJ2-1; 7 bases are a match to TRBD1. Trimming took 4 bases from V and 0 from J; bases not matched to a gene: 3. CDR3 length equals 15 residues. Germline V lookup: CDR1 MGHRA, CDR2 YSYEKL. DNA of the CDR3: TGCGCCAGCAGCCGAACAGGGGACTCCTACAATGAGCAGTTCTTC. Translation gives CASSRTGDSYNEQFF.

The chain joins TRBV7-9 to TRBJ1-1; D remains ambiguous. Trimming removed 5 bases from V and 13 bases from J, with 17 bases in between. Germline V gene sequence: CDR1 SEHNR, CDR2 FQNEAQ (reference sequence). The CDR3 contains 12 residues. Here the CDR3 reads CASSNGETDVFF. The CDR3 nucleotides are TGTGCCAGCAGCAATGGGGAAACGGATGTTTTCTTT.

The rearrangement links TRBV29-1 to TRBJ2-1; 13 nucleotides line up with TRBD2. Trimming cost V 8 bases and J 8 bases; bases outside gene matches: 3. CDR3 length: 12 residues. The V gene's germline CDR1 is SQVTM and CDR2 ANQGSEA. CDR3 in amino acids: CSSGLAGYEQFF. CDR3 DNA sequence: TGCAGCTCGGGACTAGCGGGATATGAGCAGTTCTTC.

This rearrangement joins TRBV3-1 to TRBJ2-2; a possible D gene is TRBD1 (8 bases). V was trimmed by 1 base and J by 9 bases, leaving 12 bases between them. Per germline, CDR1 LGHDT and CDR2 YNNKEL (reference sequence). This CDR3 is built from 14 residues. The CDR3 loop is CASSQGQGTRELFF. The DNA for the CDR3 is TGTGCCAGCAGCCAAGGACAGGGGACTAGGGAGCTGTTTTTT.

This chain joins TRBV12-3 or TRBV12-4 and TRBJ1-1, with 8 bases identical to TRBD1. J lost 10 bases, V lost 7 bases, and 8 bases had no gene match. This CDR3 is 12 amino acids long. The CDR3 nucleotides are TGTGCCAGCACCAGGACAGGGAATCTAGCTTTCTTT. This gives the protein CASTRTGNLAFF.

CDR3 sequence reads: CASSQEVKSPLHF. For the CDR3, the DNA is TGCGCCAGCAGCCAAGAGGTCAAATCACCCCTCCACTTT. The chain carries TRBV4-3 and TRBJ1-6, with unresolved D. The CDR3 consists of 13 residues. The V gene's germline CDR1 is LGHNA and CDR2 YSLEER. The germline V and J ends were trimmed by 0 bases and 10 bases, with 7 bases remaining between them.

This clonotype turned up a few times. This sequence joins TRBV29-1 and TRBJ2-3; 7 bases align to TRBD1. The V gene's germline CDR1 is SQVTM and CDR2 ANQGSEA. The V and J ends lost 6 bases and 2 bases, in that order; junction bases with no gene match: 5. This CDR3 is built from 13 residues. The CDR3 loop reads CSVEGQSTDTQYF. The CDR3 DNA reads TGCAGCGTCGAGGGACAGTCCACAGATACGCAGTATTTT.

The V and J genes are TRBV7-9 and TRBJ2-1, with D perhaps matching TRBD2 (7 bases). V was shortened by 3 bases and J by 5 bases, with 17 bases between the two germline ends. CDR3 size: 16 residues. CDR1 and CDR2 (germline): SEHNR, FQNEAQ (reference sequence). The CDR3 sequence is CASSFPTGGADNEQFF. The CDR3 DNA is TGTGCCAGCAGCTTCCCCACGGGGGGCGCAGACAATGAGCAGTTCTTC.

This chain links TRBV6-1 with TRBJ2-7, with TRBD2 as a possible D gene (6 bases). From germline, CDR1 is MNHNS and CDR2 SASEGT. This CDR3 is 16 amino acids long. The V end lost 0 bases, the J end lost 1 base, and 13 bases lay between the germline ends. CDR3: CASSEAAEGSSYEQYF. The DNA for the CDR3 is TGTGCCAGCAGTGAAGCCGCGGAGGGGTCGTCCTACGAGCAGTACTTC.

This clonotype was seen many times. The chain combines TRBV7-3 with TRBJ2-2, with 10 bases aligning to TRBD2. Germline-derived CDR1 and CDR2 are SGHTA and FQGTGA. CDR3 length equals 14 residues. After removal of 2 bases from V and 7 bases from J, the junction contained 1 base not matched to a gene. The CDR3 DNA sequence: TGTGCCAGCAGCTTATTAGCGGGAGGCGGGGAGCTGTTTTTT. This gives the protein CASSLLAGGGELFF.

This clonotype was seen only a few times. Since the CDR3 does not end with the conserved phenylalanine or tryptophan, this likely comes from a read error. The J gene is TRBJ2-5, the V gene TRBV12-3 or TRBV12-4, with D unresolved. The CDR3 length is 13 residues. V shed 6 bases and J shed 2 bases, with 10 bases lying between them. The CDR3 coding sequence is TGTGCCAGCAGACTACAGCATCAAGAGACCCAGTACCTC. Translating it yields CASRLQHQETQYL.

The rearrangement uses TRBV12-3 or TRBV12-4 and TRBJ1-1; D ambiguous. This CDR3 has 13 amino acids. Trimming removed 7 bases from V and 0 bases from J, with 9 bases in between. The DNA of the CDR3 is TGTGCCAGCACCCAGGCGCTGAACACTGAAGCTTTCTTT. Protein product: CASTQALNTEAFF.

The chain carries TRBV5-1 and TRBJ2-5; 7 nucleotides match TRBD2. The DNA end is more similar to TRBJ2-1, so the J call may be wrong. CDR1 SGHRS and CDR2 YFSETQ come from the germline V gene. The CDR3 is made up of 15 amino acids. The CDR3 protein is CASSYRPGGTHEQFF. CDR3 sequence (DNA): TGCGCCAGCAGCTATCGGCCGGGGGGTACCCATGAGCAGTTCTTC.

This clonotype showed up just a few times. A read error may be the cause here, since a much bigger clone is one base away. This chain uses TRBV29-1 with TRBJ2-5, with a possible D match to TRBD1 (5 bases). The DNA end favors TRBJ2-7, so the J call may be wrong. The germline gives CDR1 SQVTM, CDR2 ANQGSEA. The CDR3 consists of 12 residues. The CDR3 nucleotides read TGCAGCGTTGGGACACGGTCCTACGAGCAGTACTTC. It yields the protein CSVGTRSYEQYF.

To note about this clonotype: One end of the junction is discordant with germline, which a read error may explain. The chain links TRBV5-1 to TRBJ1-2; perhaps TRBD1 as D (6 bases). CDR1 SGHRS and CDR2 YFSETQ come from the germline V gene. The CDR3 is 13 amino acids. The CDR3 coding sequence is TGCGCCAGCAGCTTGGGACAGGTCTATGCCTACACCTTC. Translation gives CASSLGQVYAYTF.

This chain uses TRBV5-1 with TRBJ2-7; 8 nucleotides agree with TRBD1. This CDR3 contains 16 residues. V shed 3 bases and J 0 bases; nucleotides not matched to a gene: 8. From germline, CDR1 is SGHRS and CDR2 YFSETQ. The CDR3 loop reads CASSSQGDHSSYEQYF. The CDR3 region has the DNA TGCGCCAGCAGCTCACAGGGGGATCATAGCTCCTACGAGCAGTACTTC.

The rearrangement uses TRBV13 and TRBJ2-5; D tentatively fits TRBD1 or TRBD2 (5 bases each). The DNA end is more similar to TRBJ2-7, so the J call may be wrong. This CDR3 contains 16 residues. CDR1 is PRHDT, CDR2 FYEKMQ, per germline (reference sequence). The CDR3 DNA reads as TGTGCCAGCAGCCTCGGGACCGCCGCCCTGAGTTACGAGCAGTACTTC. Translated: CASSLGTAALSYEQYF.

The chain carries TRBV6-1 and TRBJ2-3; the D gene is possibly TRBD1 (5 bases). From germline, CDR1 is MNHNS and CDR2 SASEGT. This CDR3 has 15 residues. V dropped 6 bases and J dropped 3 bases, with 16 bases sitting between them. Here the CDR3 reads CASRGWTTSTDTQYF. The CDR3 DNA sequence: TGTGCCAGCAGGGGATGGACAACCAGTACAGATACGCAGTATTTT.

The genes are TRBV14 and TRBJ2-7, with 8 positions matching TRBD1. This CDR3 comprises 15 residues. V shed 4 bases and J 1 base; nucleotides not matched to a gene: 6. CDR1 and CDR2 (germline): SGHDN, FVKESK. The CDR3 nucleotides are TGTGCCAGCAGCCTTAGGACAGGGTTATCCTACGAGCAGTACTTC. Its translation is CASSLRTGLSYEQYF.

The V call is TRBV29-1, the J call TRBJ2-1, with no clear D. Germline CDR1 is SQVTM and CDR2 is ANQGSEA. Trimming took off 3 bases at V and 0 bases at J, with 9 bases between the two ends. The CDR3 has 14 amino acids. The CDR3 DNA follows: TGCAGCGTTGATCCAGCAAACTCCTACAATGAGCAGTTCTTC. Translation: CSVDPANSYNEQFF.

This clonotype has at least ten counts. The chain employs TRBV6-1 and TRBJ2-1; 11 bases map to TRBD2. Germline V gene sequence: CDR1 MNHNS, CDR2 SASEGT. V lost 2 bases and J lost 3; bases outside the gene matches: 0. The CDR3 has 15 amino acids. The CDR3 is CASSETSGGYNEQFF. The CDR3 DNA follows: TGTGCCAGCAGTGAAACTAGCGGGGGCTACAATGAGCAGTTCTTC.

This clonotype has only one observation. The chain links TRBV6-1 to TRBJ2-1; 11 bases map to TRBD2. J gave up 4 bases and V 0 bases, and 5 bases lay outside the gene matches. The V gene's germline CDR1 is MNHNS and CDR2 SASEGT. The CDR3 extends over 17 amino acids. The CDR3 bases are TGTGCCAGCAGTGAAGCGCGACTAGCGGGGCTTTACAATGAGCAGTTCTTC. It yields the protein CASSEARLAGLYNEQFF.

This clonotype was picked up one time. In DNA form, the CDR3 reads TGTGCCAGCAGTTCGGGGGGAGTTGCTTTCTTT. This gives the protein CASSSGGVAFF. V and J are TRBV12-3 or TRBV12-4 and TRBJ1-1; weak D call: TRBD1 (5 bases). This CDR3 comprises 11 residues. Trimming stripped 4 bases from V and 11 bases from J, with 11 bases between.

The J gene is TRBJ2-5, the V gene TRBV20-1, with D uncertain. The CDR3 totals 12 residues. V was cut by 4 bases and J by 5 bases, with 11 bases left in between. Germline V gene data show CDR1 as DFQATT and CDR2 as SNEGSKA (reference sequence). CDR3 amino acids: CSATRPRETQYF. CDR3 nucleotides: TGCAGTGCTACCAGACCCAGGGAGACCCAGTACTTC.

This chain joins TRBV7-2 and TRBJ2-5; possible D gene TRBD2, 5 bases. Germline CDR1 SGHTA, CDR2 FQGNSA. V was pared by 5 bases and J by 1 base, with 14 bases between. The CDR3 totals 15 residues. CDR3 region: CASSPPGNFQETQYF. The CDR3 coding sequence is TGTGCCAGCAGCCCTCCGGGGAACTTCCAAGAGACCCAGTACTTC.